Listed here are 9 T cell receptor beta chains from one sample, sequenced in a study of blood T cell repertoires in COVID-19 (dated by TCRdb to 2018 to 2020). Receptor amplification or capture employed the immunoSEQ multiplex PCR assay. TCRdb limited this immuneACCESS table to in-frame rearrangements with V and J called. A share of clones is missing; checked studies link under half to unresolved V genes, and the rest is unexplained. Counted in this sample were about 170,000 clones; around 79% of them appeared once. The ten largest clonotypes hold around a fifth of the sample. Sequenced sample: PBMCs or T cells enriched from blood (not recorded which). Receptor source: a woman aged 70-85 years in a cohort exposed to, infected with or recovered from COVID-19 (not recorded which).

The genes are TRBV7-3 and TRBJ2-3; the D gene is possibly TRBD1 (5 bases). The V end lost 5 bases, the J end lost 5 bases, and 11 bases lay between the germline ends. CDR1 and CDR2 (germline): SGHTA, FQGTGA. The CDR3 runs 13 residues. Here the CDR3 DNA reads TGTGCCAGCAGCGCAGGGCTGGGAGATACGCAGTATTTT. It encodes CASSAGLGDTQYF.

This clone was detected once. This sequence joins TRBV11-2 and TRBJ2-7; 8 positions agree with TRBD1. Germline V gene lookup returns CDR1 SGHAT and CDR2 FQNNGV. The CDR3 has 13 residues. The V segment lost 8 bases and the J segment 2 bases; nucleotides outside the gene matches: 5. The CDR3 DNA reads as TGTGCCAGCCACAGGACAGGGACCTACGAGCAGTACTTC. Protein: CASHRTGTYEQYF.

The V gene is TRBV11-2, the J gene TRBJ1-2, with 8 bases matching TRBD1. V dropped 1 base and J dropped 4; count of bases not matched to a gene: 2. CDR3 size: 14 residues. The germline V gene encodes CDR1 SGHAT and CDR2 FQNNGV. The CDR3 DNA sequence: TGTGCCAGCAGCTTAGGGACAGGGCCCTATGGCTACACCTTC. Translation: CASSLGTGPYGYTF.

CDR3 bases: TGTGCCAGCAATCCGAGCCTGTTTGAAGCTTTCTTT. It translates to CASNPSLFEAFF. The chain recombines TRBV2 with TRBJ1-1; D remains unclear. V lost 7 bases and J lost 7, with 13 bases in between. CDR3 length: 12 residues. Germline V CDR1 and CDR2: SNHLY, FYNNEI.

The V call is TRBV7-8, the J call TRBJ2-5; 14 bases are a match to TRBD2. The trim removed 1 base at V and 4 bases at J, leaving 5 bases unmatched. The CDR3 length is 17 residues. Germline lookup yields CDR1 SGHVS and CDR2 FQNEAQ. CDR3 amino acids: CASSLERGLAGGETQYF. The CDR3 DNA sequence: TGTGCCAGCAGCTTAGAGCGTGGACTAGCGGGAGGAGAGACCCAGTACTTC.

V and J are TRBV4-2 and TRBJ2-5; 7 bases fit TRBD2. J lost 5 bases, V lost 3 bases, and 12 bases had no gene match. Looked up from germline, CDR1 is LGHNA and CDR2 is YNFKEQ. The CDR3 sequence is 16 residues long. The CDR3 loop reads CASSQASGNQGETQYF. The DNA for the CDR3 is TGTGCCAGCAGCCAGGCTAGCGGAAACCAAGGGGAGACCCAGTACTTC.

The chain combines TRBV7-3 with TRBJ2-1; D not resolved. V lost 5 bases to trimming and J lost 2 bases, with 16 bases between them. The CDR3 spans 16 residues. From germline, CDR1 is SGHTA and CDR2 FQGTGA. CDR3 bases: TGTGCCAGCAGCCCCTACCCAGGAACAGCCTACAATGAGCAGTTCTTC. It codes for CASSPYPGTAYNEQFF.

The CDR3 nucleotides are TGTGCCAGCAGCTACTTAGTTCAGGGGACCTTAAATCAGCCCCAGCATTTT. Protein product: CASSYLVQGTLNQPQHF. V is TRBV7-8 and J is TRBJ1-5; D might be TRBD1 (6 bases). V was shortened by 4 bases and J by 4 bases, with 20 bases between the two germline ends. Germline V gene lookup returns CDR1 SGHVS and CDR2 FQNEAQ. This CDR3 is built from 17 residues.

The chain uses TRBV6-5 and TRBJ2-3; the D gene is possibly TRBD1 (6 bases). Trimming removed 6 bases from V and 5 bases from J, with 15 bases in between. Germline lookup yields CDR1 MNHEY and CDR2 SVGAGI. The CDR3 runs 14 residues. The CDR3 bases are TGTGCCAGCAGCCGTACAGGGATGGAAGATACGCAGTATTTT. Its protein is CASSRTGMEDTQYF.